This entry lists 26 T cell receptor beta chains sequenced from one sample in a study of cytomegalovirus exposure and HLA in healthy donors. PCR was performed using 60 Vbeta and 13 Jbeta primers. Profiling relied on immunoSEQ multiplex PCR, and the TCRdb table lists in-frame clones only, not all of them. The data show about 110,000 clones, 82% seen once. The material sequenced was PBMCs. Receptors originate from a man aged 25-45 years in good health and CMV-seropositive.

This chain joins TRBV19 and TRBJ1-1; 8 nucleotides agree with TRBD1. V lost 5 bases and J lost 8; bases outside the gene matches: 7. The CDR3 is 13 amino acids. Germline CDR1 is LNHDA and CDR2 is SQIVND (reference sequence). CDR3 region: CASSVNRGAEAFF. CDR3 coding DNA: TGTGCCAGTAGTGTCAACAGGGGGGCCGAAGCTTTCTTT.

The J gene is TRBJ2-1, the V gene TRBV7-6; 7 nucleotides match TRBD2. The length of the CDR3 is 12 residues. V trimming: 2 bases; J trimming: 8 bases; junction bases outside the gene matches: 0. Germline-derived CDR1 and CDR2 are SGHVS and FNYEAQ. The CDR3 DNA reads TGTGCCAGCAGCTTACGGGGGGATGAGCAGTTCTTC. It encodes CASSLRGDEQFF.

The chain recombines TRBV7-9 with TRBJ2-1; D not resolved. This CDR3 has 13 residues. Trimming shortened V by 4 bases and J by 8 bases, and 12 bases separated the two germline ends. The germline V gene has CDR1 SEHNR and CDR2 FQNEAQ (reference sequence). CDR3 in amino acids: CASSSIMGDEQFF. The CDR3 DNA is TGTGCCAGCAGCTCCATAATGGGCGATGAGCAGTTCTTC.

The gene calls are TRBV21-1 and TRBJ2-3; TRBD2 is the table's D call, not checked against the DNA. TRBV21-1 is described as a pseudogene. The CDR3 has 16 amino acids. CDR3 DNA sequence: TGTGCCAGCAACCGACGGGCGGGCTTGGGCACAGATACGCAGTATTTT. Encoded protein: CASNRRAGLGTDTQYF.

The gene calls are TRBV27 and TRBJ2-7; 9 bases are a match to TRBD2. Germline CDR1 reads MNHEY; CDR2 reads SMNVEV (reference sequence). J gave up 1 base and V 6 bases, and 10 bases lay outside the gene matches. The CDR3 loop spans 16 amino acids. For the CDR3, the DNA is TGTGCCAGCAGCACCCCGAGTAGCGGGGGATCCTACGAGCAGTACTTC. Encoded protein: CASSTPSSGGSYEQYF.

V and J are TRBV7-6 and TRBJ1-3, with a weak D call TRBD1 (5 bases). Germline CDR1 SGHVS, CDR2 FNYEAQ. This CDR3 region has 17 residues. Between the trimmed V and J ends, which lost 1 base and 0 bases, there was a span of 13 bases. CDR3 protein: CASSLGRGPSSGNTIYF. The CDR3 nucleotides are TGTGCCAGCAGCTTAGGGCGGGGACCTAGCTCTGGAAACACCATATATTTT.

The V gene is TRBV6-4, the J gene TRBJ1-2; possible D gene TRBD1, 5 bases. V was pared by 2 bases and J by 4 bases, with 11 bases between. Germline CDR1 reads MRHNA; CDR2 reads SNTAGT. The CDR3 is 14 residues long. CDR3 sequence reads: CASSDRGYGYGYTF. As DNA, the CDR3 is TGTGCCAGCAGTGACAGGGGCTACGGCTATGGCTACACCTTC.

Only one count was recorded for this clone. CDR3 DNA sequence: TGCGCCAGCAGCAAAACGGGGGACAGCAATGAGCAGTTCTTC. This gives the protein CASSKTGDSNEQFF. V is TRBV5-1 and J is TRBJ2-1, with D possibly TRBD1 on 7 matching bases. The germline V gene encodes CDR1 SGHRS and CDR2 YFSETQ. The V end was cut by 4 bases, the J end by 6 bases, with 14 bases between. The CDR3 runs to 14 residues.

This chain uses TRBV11-2 with TRBJ1-2; TRBD1 agrees at 7 bases. The CDR3 sequence is 16 residues long. Germline V gene data show CDR1 as SGHAT and CDR2 as FQNNGV. The junction had 15 bases not matched to a gene; V was cut back by 5 bases and J by 6 bases. The CDR3 region is CASSHFGQVKGDGYTF. The CDR3 DNA follows: TGTGCCAGCAGCCATTTCGGACAGGTAAAGGGGGATGGCTACACCTTC. Complete variable domain (other parts from reference TRBV11-2 and TRBJ1-2): EAGVAQSPRYKIIEKRQSVAFWCNPISGHATLYWYQQILGQGPKLLIQFQNNGVVDDSQLPKDRFSAERLKGVDSTLKIQPAKLEDSAVYLCASSHFGQVKGDGYTFGSGTRLTVV.

The rearrangement joins TRBV4-1 to TRBJ2-5; unclear D gene. The end of the DNA is better explained by TRBJ2-7, so the J call may be wrong. Germline V gene lookup returns CDR1 MGHRA and CDR2 YSYEKL. This CDR3 contains 13 residues. For the CDR3, the DNA is TGCGCCAGCAGCCAAAGTATAATCCACGAGCAGTACTTC. This encodes CASSQSIIHEQYF.

The chain combines TRBV5-1 with TRBJ2-7, with TRBD1 matching 8 bases. The germline V gene encodes CDR1 SGHRS and CDR2 YFSETQ. The CDR3 runs to 16 residues. The trim removed 2 bases at V and 0 bases at J, leaving 7 bases unmatched. For the CDR3, the DNA is TGCGCCAGCAGCTTTCCGGACAGGGCGAGCTCCTACGAGCAGTACTTC. It specifies CASSFPDRASSYEQYF.

A single count supports this clone. The chain uses TRBV2 and TRBJ1-3; 7 bases map to TRBD1. The germline V gene encodes CDR1 SNHLY and CDR2 FYNNEI. CDR3 length: 15 amino acids. V was pared by 5 bases and J by 0 bases, with 4 bases of the junction left unmatched. This chain's CDR3 is CASSTRQGSGNTIYF. The DNA for the CDR3 is TGTGCCAGCAGTACCCGACAGGGCTCTGGAAACACCATATATTTT.

J is TRBJ1-2 and V is TRBV6-1; D may be TRBD1 (6 bases). CDR3 length equals 14 residues. V dropped 8 bases and J dropped 5 bases, with 18 bases sitting between them. CDR1 MNHNS and CDR2 SASEGT come from the germline V gene. The DNA for the CDR3 is TGTGCCAGCCGACGGGACATCGGGGGGTATGGCTACACCTTC. Translated, it gives CASRRDIGGYGYTF.

The rearrangement links TRBV13 to TRBJ2-7; 10 bases agree with TRBD1. The CDR3 is 16 amino acids. V lost 4 bases to trimming and J lost 4 bases; unmatched junction nucleotides: 10. Germline loops: CDR1 PRHDT, CDR2 FYEKMQ (reference sequence). The CDR3 nucleotides are TGTGCCAGCAGCTCCTGGGTAGGGACAGGGGTGTACGAGCAGTACTTC. Encoded protein: CASSSWVGTGVYEQYF.

With regard to this clone: A junction end diverges from the germline sequence, so it may reflect a read error. The chain combines TRBV10-3 with TRBJ1-3; D is perhaps TRBD1 (6 bases). The CDR3 is made up of 14 amino acids. Per the germline V gene, CDR1 is ENHRY and CDR2 is SYGVKD. This CDR3 reads CTISVQGYGNTIYF. The CDR3 nucleotides are TGTACCATCAGTGTACAGGGCTATGGAAACACCATATATTTT.

J is TRBJ1-6 and V is TRBV6-1, with a possible D match to TRBD1 (5 bases). The CDR3 sequence is 17 residues long. Germline assignment: CDR1 MNHNS and CDR2 SASEGT. V was clipped by 2 bases and J by 10 bases, with 21 bases between them. CDR3: CASSETLDSVGNSPLHF. Here the CDR3 DNA reads TGTGCCAGCAGTGAAACTCTCGACAGCGTGGGGAACTCACCCCTCCACTTT.

CDR3 sequence (DNA): TGTGCCAGCAGCAACCCGAGGGGGCGCGTGATAAGAGGCTACACCTTC. Translation gives CASSNPRGRVIRGYTF. V gene TRBV21-1 combines with J gene TRBJ1-2; the listed D gene, TRBD1, was not tested against the DNA. TRBV21-1 has pseudogene status. The CDR3 length is 16 residues.

This clone came up a few times. This specimen includes other DNA sequences encoding the same CDR3. This chain connects TRBV2 to TRBJ1-6, with D maybe TRBD1 (5 bases). Germline V gene data show CDR1 as SNHLY and CDR2 as FYNNEI. The V gene lost 5 bases and the J gene lost 7 bases, with 9 bases spanning the gap. This CDR3 spans 13 amino acids. The CDR3 sequence: CASSRRGNSPLHF. The CDR3, as DNA: TGTGCCAGCAGTCGCCGGGGGAATTCACCCCTCCACTTT.

The CDR3 sequence is CASSEGLGVGELFF. CDR3 in DNA: TGTGCCAGCAGTGAAGGCCTAGGTGTCGGGGAGCTGTTTTTT. The J gene is TRBJ2-2, the V gene TRBV2; D remains ambiguous. Trimming took 1 base from V and 7 from J, leaving 10 bases between them. Germline CDR1 is SNHLY and CDR2 is FYNNEI. CDR3 length equals 14 residues.

CDR3: CASSPTGGATDTQYF. In nucleotides, the CDR3 is TGTGCCAGCAGCCCTACGGGCGGGGCCACAGATACGCAGTATTTT. The J gene is TRBJ2-3, the V gene TRBV7-3; D might be TRBD2 (6 bases). The germline V gene has CDR1 SGHTA and CDR2 FQGTGA. This CDR3 is 15 amino acids long. Trimming cost V 5 bases and J 2 bases, with 14 bases left between them.

This sequence joins TRBV7-9 and TRBJ1-6, with D possibly being TRBD1 (5 bases). This CDR3 region has 16 residues. Trimming left V 5 bases short and J 2 bases short, with 13 bases between. Per germline, CDR1 SEHNR and CDR2 FQNEAQ (reference sequence). The CDR3 bases are TGTGCCAGCAGCCCCGCGGGGACTACCTATAATTCACCCCTCCACTTT. Its translation is CASSPAGTTYNSPLHF. Looking up the rest from reference TRBV7-9 and TRBJ1-6 gives the full variable domain: DTGVSQNPRHKITKRGQNVTFRCDPISEHNRLYWYRQTLGQGPEFLTYFQNEAQLEKSRLLSDRFSAERPKGSFSTLEIQRTEQGDSAMYLCASSPAGTTYNSPLHFGNGTRLTVT.

This clone has only one observation. V gene TRBV15 combines with J gene TRBJ2-5; weak D call: TRBD2 (5 bases). V was shortened by 5 bases and J by 4 bases, with 14 bases between the two germline ends. The CDR3 is made up of 14 amino acids. Germline V gene lookup returns CDR1 LNHNV and CDR2 YYDKDF (reference sequence). This chain's CDR3 is CATSLNLAGETQYF. CDR3 DNA: TGTGCCACCAGCCTTAATCTAGCAGGAGAGACCCAGTACTTC.

This rearrangement joins TRBV6-1 to TRBJ2-5; the D gene is possibly TRBD1 (6 bases). The CDR3 consists of 14 residues. Looked up from germline, CDR1 is MNHNS and CDR2 is SASEGT. V was pared by 4 bases and J by 5 bases, with 14 bases between. As DNA, the CDR3 is TGTGCCAGCAGTGGCAGACAGGACGGGGAGACCCAGTACTTC. Translation: CASSGRQDGETQYF.

The rearrangement joins TRBV2 to TRBJ1-4; tentatively, D is TRBD1 (6 bases). Germline CDR1 and CDR2: SNHLY and FYNNEI. The CDR3 is made up of 13 amino acids. V was pared by 6 bases and J by 6 bases, with 11 bases between. The CDR3 nucleotides read TGTGCCAGCAGCGACAGGATGGATGAAAAACTGTTTTTT. This gives the protein CASSDRMDEKLFF.

This clone was seen a handful of times. V usage is TRBV4-1 and J usage is TRBJ2-5, with D perhaps TRBD2 (5 bases). Germline CDR1 and CDR2: MGHRA and YSYEKL. The CDR3 extends over 14 amino acids. Between the trimmed V and J ends, which lost 1 base and 5 bases, there was a span of 11 bases. The CDR3: CASSQGRTDETQYF. In nucleotides, the CDR3 is TGCGCCAGCAGCCAAGGGAGGACGGACGAGACCCAGTACTTC.

The genes are TRBV14 and TRBJ1-1, with D maybe TRBD1 (6 bases). The CDR3 consists of 15 residues. Germline V gene lookup returns CDR1 SGHDN and CDR2 FVKESK. The germline V and J ends were trimmed by 4 bases and 5 bases, with 17 bases remaining between them. CDR3 nucleotides: TGTGCCAGCAGCCCGAGGGGGGGAGATTTAACTGAAGCTTTCTTT. The encoded protein is CASSPRGGDLTEAFF.